The 21 T cell receptor beta chains listed next were all sequenced from one sample in a study of blood T cell repertoires in COVID-19. Repertoires were generated with immunoSEQ multiplex PCR, while TCRdb's copy carries only in-frame clones and drops some. There are some 670,000 clones in the sample; around 89% occur only once, and about 0.24% lies in the top ten. Sequenced sample: peripheral blood. These receptors were obtained from a woman aged 18 to 35 with acute or convalescent COVID-19.

This chain uses TRBV18 with TRBJ1-1, with 10 bases identical to TRBD1. V shed 3 bases, J shed 8 bases, and the junction held 12 bases outside the gene matches. Germline V gene lookup returns CDR1 KGHSH and CDR2 LQKENI. The CDR3 covers 16 residues. The CDR3 DNA sequence: TGTGCCAGCTCACCCGGGACAGGGGTAGGGGGTCCAGAAGCTTTCTTT. Protein product: CASSPGTGVGGPEAFF. Combining the CDR3 with reference TRBV18 and TRBJ1-1 gives the whole variable domain NAGVMQNPRHLVRRRGQEARLRCSPMKGHSHVYWYRQLPEEGLKFMVYLQKENIIDESGMPKERFSAEFPKEGPSILRIQQVVRGDSAAYFCASSPGTGVGGPEAFFGQGTRLTVV.

The chain has TRBV5-4 and TRBJ1-5, with D perhaps TRBD1 (5 bases). The CDR3 sequence is 17 residues long. Looked up from germline, CDR1 is SGHNT and CDR2 is YYREEE (reference sequence). Deletions cut 2 bases from V and 0 bases from J, with 15 bases between. CDR3 bases: TGTGCCAGCAGCTTAAAGACAGACCTTTATAGCAATCAGCCCCAGCATTTT. This translates into CASSLKTDLYSNQPQHF.

The chain has TRBV24-1 and TRBJ2-2; D possibly corresponds to TRBD2 (5 bases). Germline V lookup: CDR1 KGHDR, CDR2 SFDVKD. V was cut by 4 bases and J by 7 bases, with 9 bases left in between. The CDR3 totals 13 residues. The CDR3 DNA sequence: TGTGCCACCAGTGACCGGGAAGGCGGGGAGCTGTTTTTT. Protein: CATSDREGGELFF.

Of note for this clone: The same CDR3 arises from other DNA sequences in this sample as well. The CDR3 nucleotides read TGTGCCAGCAGCTTAAGACAGAACACTGAAGCTTTCTTT. It codes for CASSLRQNTEAFF. The chain has TRBV7-3 and TRBJ1-1; D gene ambiguous. The V end lost 1 base, the J end lost 1 base, and 4 bases lay between the germline ends. The CDR3 is 13 amino acids. The germline V gene encodes CDR1 SGHTA and CDR2 FQGTGA.

This sequence joins TRBV12-3 or TRBV12-4 and TRBJ2-5, with a weak D call TRBD2 (6 bases). Trimming removed 5 bases from V and 5 bases from J, with 12 bases in between. The CDR3 runs to 13 residues. Here the CDR3 DNA reads TGTGCCAGCAGTCCTGACGCGGGGGAGACCCAGTACTTC. As protein: CASSPDAGETQYF.

The chain is built from TRBV3-1 (or the pseudogene TRBV3-2) and TRBJ2-3; 10 nucleotides match TRBD2. Germline V gene sequence: CDR1 LGHDT, CDR2 YNNKEL (reference sequence). CDR3 length: 14 residues. V lost 1 base, J lost 6 bases, and 1 base stayed unmatched. CDR3 loop: CASSQGAGGDTQYF. The DNA for the CDR3 is TGTGCCAGCAGCCAAGGAGCGGGGGGGGATACGCAGTATTTT.

This chain uses TRBV9 with TRBJ1-1; D may be TRBD1 (5 bases). Germline CDR1 reads SGDLS; CDR2 reads YYNGEE. Trimming left V 4 bases short and J 0 bases short, with 16 bases between. The CDR3 runs to 16 residues. CDR3 in DNA: TGTGCCAGCAGCCCACGGGGCGGACTACTGAACACTGAAGCTTTCTTT. It yields the protein CASSPRGGLLNTEAFF.

The chain is built from TRBV19 and TRBJ1-5; 8 nucleotides match TRBD1. The CDR3 is 16 residues long. V shed 8 bases and J 6 bases; nucleotides not matched to a gene: 15. Per the germline V gene, CDR1 is LNHDA and CDR2 is SQIVND (reference sequence). The DNA of the CDR3 is TGTGCCAGTGGGGGCCGACAGCAGGGGGCAAGTCAGCCCCAGCATTTT. Protein sequence: CASGGRQQGASQPQHF.

The chain employs TRBV5-5 and TRBJ1-4; no firm D call. The ends were cut back, 2 bases at V and 8 bases at J, with 16 bases in the middle. Germline V gene data show CDR1 as SGHKS and CDR2 as YYEKEE (reference sequence). The CDR3 is 15 residues long. The CDR3 DNA follows: TGTGCCAGCAGCTTTTCGACTACCTCGCGGGAAAAACTGTTTTTT. This codes for CASSFSTTSREKLFF.

This sequence joins TRBV27 and TRBJ1-1, with a tentative D call TRBD1 (5 bases). V was pared by 2 bases and J by 4 bases, with 17 bases between. The germline V gene encodes CDR1 MNHEY and CDR2 SMNVEV (reference sequence). The CDR3 is 16 residues long. The CDR3 reads CASSLVAWGDGTEAFF. CDR3 nucleotides: TGTGCCAGCAGTTTAGTCGCTTGGGGGGACGGCACTGAAGCTTTCTTT.

The chain uses TRBV19 and TRBJ1-3; D is unresolved. Germline V CDR1 and CDR2: LNHDA, SQIVND (reference sequence). This CDR3 has 12 amino acids. V lost 5 bases and J 4 bases, leaving 6 bases between the germline ends. The CDR3, as DNA: TGTGCCAGTAGTCTCCCCGGAAACACCATATATTTT. It specifies CASSLPGNTIYF.

This clone was counted a few times. The chain employs TRBV5-1 and TRBJ1-2; D may be TRBD1 (5 bases). Trimming left V 4 bases short and J 1 base short, with 17 bases between. The CDR3 covers 16 residues. Germline V gene data show CDR1 as SGHRS and CDR2 as YFSETQ. The CDR3 protein is CASSPSGGMGNYGYTF. The CDR3 DNA reads TGCGCCAGCAGCCCGAGTGGGGGGATGGGTAACTATGGCTACACCTTC. The complete variable domain, with remaining parts taken from reference TRBV5-1 and TRBJ1-2, reads KAGVTQTPRYLIKTRGQQVTLSCSPISGHRSVSWYQQTPGQGLQFLFEYFSETQRNKGNFPGRFSGRQFSNSRSEMNVSTLELGDSALYLCASSPSGGMGNYGYTFGSGTRLTVV.

The rearrangement joins TRBV4-1 to TRBJ1-1; D not certain. Germline V gene data show CDR1 as MGHRA and CDR2 as YSYEKL. The CDR3 length is 14 residues. The germline V and J ends were trimmed by 0 bases and 5 bases, with 10 bases remaining between them. CDR3 nucleotides: TGCGCCAGCAGCCAAGAGGGAGGGTGGACTGAAGCTTTCTTT. It translates to CASSQEGGWTEAFF.

This clone has a single count. This chain joins TRBV19 and TRBJ1-1; unclear D gene. The V gene's germline CDR1 is LNHDA and CDR2 SQIVND (reference sequence). V was clipped by 7 bases and J by 5 bases, with 8 bases between them. The CDR3 is 11 residues long. The CDR3 DNA reads TGTGCCAGTATGCGGGGAACTGAAGCTTTCTTT. Its protein product is CASMRGTEAFF.

The J gene is TRBJ2-1, the V gene TRBV30, with no clear D. The V end was cut by 0 bases, the J end by 7 bases, with 4 bases between. The CDR3 totals 11 residues. The V gene's germline CDR1 is GTSNPN and CDR2 SVGIG (reference sequence). The CDR3 loop is CAWSVRNEQFF. As DNA, the CDR3 is TGTGCCTGGAGTGTACGGAATGAGCAGTTCTTC.

The rearrangement joins TRBV4-1 to TRBJ2-1; TRBD1 might be the D (6 bases). This CDR3 region has 17 residues. Trimming left V 2 bases short and J 5 bases short, with 19 bases between. CDR1 is MGHRA and CDR2 is YSYEKL in the germline V gene. Here the CDR3 DNA reads TGCGCCAGCAGCCAAATTCTGCGAAGGACAGCCGACAATGAGCAGTTCTTC. It is translated as CASSQILRRTADNEQFF.

In DNA form, the CDR3 reads TGTGCCAGCAGCCGGGGCTTGACAGGGGACGGCTACACCTTC. Amino acids: CASSRGLTGDGYTF. V and J are TRBV6-6 and TRBJ1-2; 8 bases agree with TRBD1. Trimming removed 6 bases from V and 8 bases from J; junction bases left unmatched: 11. CDR1 and CDR2 (germline): MNHNY, SVGAGI (reference sequence). This CDR3 is built from 14 residues.

The V and J genes are TRBV12-3 or TRBV12-4 and TRBJ1-2; D is unresolved. The CDR3 is 12 amino acids. Trimming pared 7 bases from V and 0 bases from J, leaving 6 bases between. The CDR3 nucleotides are TGTGCCAGCACCCCCTCTAACTATGGCTACACCTTC. Protein sequence: CASTPSNYGYTF.

The chain couples TRBV30 to TRBJ1-1; weak D call: TRBD1 (6 bases). The germline CDR1 and CDR2 sequences are GTSNPN and SVGIG (reference sequence). The CDR3 consists of 11 residues. V shed 5 bases and J shed 11 bases, with 15 bases lying between them. CDR3: CAWGGGRGAFF. The CDR3, as DNA: TGTGCCTGGGGCGGGGGCCGGGGTGCTTTCTTT.

The V and J genes are TRBV30 and TRBJ2-7; 8 bases line up with TRBD2. Germline V gives CDR1 GTSNPN, CDR2 SVGIG (reference sequence). J was trimmed by 4 bases and V by 7 bases; bases with no gene match: 6. This CDR3 comprises 12 residues. The CDR3 reads CASSAGGYEQYF. The CDR3 DNA reads TGTGCCTCCTCTGCGGGGGGTTACGAGCAGTACTTC.

The chain links TRBV28 to TRBJ1-5, with 7 bases lining up with TRBD1. The length of the CDR3 is 15 residues. Unmatched junction bases numbered 7, after V lost 6 bases and J lost 2 bases. Germline V CDR1 and CDR2: MDHEN, SYDVKM. Written as DNA, the CDR3 is TGTGCCAGCAGCCAGGGGGTAAGGGGCAATCAGCCCCAGCATTTT. This encodes CASSQGVRGNQPQHF.